These 8 T cell receptor beta chains originate from one sample sequenced in a study of CD4 T cell repertoires in COVID-19. The repertoire was sequenced with immunoSEQ multiplex PCR; TCRdb's copy has only in-frame clones and lacks some. The repertoire holds 450 to 600 clones, with about 24% as singletons. These receptors have no identified antigens. Antigen-reactive proliferating T cell lines came from CFSE-labeled cells given autologous monocytes and SARS-CoV-2 spike or nucleoprotein. Specimen: central memory CD4+ T cells, cultured in vitro, collected after recovery from COVID-19. The receptor set was obtained from a human donor who had COVID-19.

The CDR3 reads CATSEASGGPRDEQYF. The CDR3 bases are TGTGCCACCAGTGAGGCTAGCGGGGGGCCCCGGGACGAGCAGTACTTC. The V and J genes are TRBV24-1 and TRBJ2-7, with 11 bases that match TRBD2. Germline-derived CDR1 and CDR2 are KGHDR and SFDVKD. V shed 4 bases and J 5 bases; nucleotides not matched to a gene: 9. This CDR3 has 16 residues.

This clone ranks as large. V and J are TRBV30 and TRBJ1-1, with a tentative D call TRBD1 (5 bases). The CDR3 is 14 residues long. With 2 bases removed from V and 10 bases from J, the gap between germline ends came to 20 bases. The germline V gene encodes CDR1 GTSNPN and CDR2 SVGIG (reference sequence). This CDR3 reads CAWSSIRDSEGAFF. The CDR3 DNA follows: TGTGCCTGGAGTTCCATCCGGGACTCGGAGGGAGCTTTCTTT.

This clone showed up just a few times. This rearrangement joins TRBV9 to TRBJ1-6; no clear D. The CDR3 runs 16 residues. V shed 2 bases and J shed 7 bases, with 16 bases lying between them. From germline, CDR1 is SGDLS and CDR2 YYNGEE. The CDR3 DNA follows: TGTGCCAGCAGCGTCCTCCCCCAGGCGAGAAATTCACCCCTCCACTTT. Translation: CASSVLPQARNSPLHF.

This clone showed up just a few times. The rearrangement uses TRBV24-1 and TRBJ2-2, with 8 bases matching TRBD1. Unmatched junction bases numbered 6, after V lost 10 bases and J lost 3 bases. Per the germline V gene, CDR1 is KGHDR and CDR2 is SFDVKD. CDR3 length: 14 amino acids. The CDR3 sequence: CATSGTGYTGELFF. The CDR3 region has the DNA TGTGCCACTTCCGGGACAGGCTACACCGGGGAGCTGTTTTTT.

The chain combines TRBV11-2 with TRBJ2-5; D is ambiguous. Trimming shortened V by 5 bases and J by 2 bases, and 21 bases separated the two germline ends. This CDR3 has 17 amino acids. CDR1 SGHAT and CDR2 FQNNGV come from the germline V gene. The DNA of the CDR3 is TGTGCCAGCAGCACACCCATCGGTAGTCCTAATCAAGAGACCCAGTACTTC. Protein product: CASSTPIGSPNQETQYF.

The sample holds a few counts of this clone. This chain links TRBV6-5 with TRBJ1-1; D is unresolved. Trimming took 7 bases from V and 0 from J, leaving 9 bases between them. Germline V gives CDR1 MNHEY, CDR2 SVGAGI. This CDR3 is 13 amino acids long. The CDR3 sequence: CASTPRLNTEAFF. CDR3 bases: TGTGCCAGCACCCCCAGACTGAACACTGAAGCTTTCTTT.

This clone is labeled large. The chain employs TRBV7-8 and TRBJ2-5; D possibly corresponds to TRBD1 (5 bases). The V and J ends lost 5 bases and 3 bases respectively, with 13 bases between them. Germline V gives CDR1 SGHVS, CDR2 FQNEAQ. The CDR3 covers 14 residues. The CDR3 sequence: CASSDVQGKETQYF. DNA for the CDR3: TGTGCCAGCAGCGACGTCCAGGGTAAAGAGACCCAGTACTTC.

This clone turned up a few times. The chain carries TRBV5-1 and TRBJ1-6, with TRBD1 identical over 7 bases. The junction had 3 bases not matched to a gene; V was cut back by 0 bases and J by 9 bases. This CDR3 region has 14 residues. Germline V gives CDR1 SGHRS, CDR2 YFSETQ. DNA for the CDR3: TGCGCCAGCAGCTTGGGACAGGGCCTTTCACCCCTCCACTTT. Protein: CASSLGQGLSPLHF. Using reference TRBV5-1 and TRBJ1-6 for the parts outside the CDR3, the full variable domain is KAGVTQTPRYLIKTRGQQVTLSCSPISGHRSVSWYQQTPGQGLQFLFEYFSETQRNKGNFPGRFSGRQFSNSRSEMNVSTLELGDSALYLCASSLGQGLSPLHFGNGTRLTVT.